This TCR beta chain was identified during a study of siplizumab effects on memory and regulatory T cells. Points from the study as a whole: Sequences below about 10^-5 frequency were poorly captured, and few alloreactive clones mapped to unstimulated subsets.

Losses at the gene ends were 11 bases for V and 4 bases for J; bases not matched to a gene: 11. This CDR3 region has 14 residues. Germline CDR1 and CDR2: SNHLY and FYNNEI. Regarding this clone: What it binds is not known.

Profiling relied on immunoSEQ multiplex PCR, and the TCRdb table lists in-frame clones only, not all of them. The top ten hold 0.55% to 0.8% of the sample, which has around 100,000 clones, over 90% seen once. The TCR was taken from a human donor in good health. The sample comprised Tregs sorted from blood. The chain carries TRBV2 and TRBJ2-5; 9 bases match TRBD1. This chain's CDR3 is CAVQGQGAGETQYF. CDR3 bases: TGTGCCGTCCAGGGACAGGGCGCCGGAGAGACCCAGTACTTC.